This record looks at one T cell receptor beta chain sequence and its context. The target antigen is unknown. V lost 4 bases and J lost 2, with 9 bases in between. The germline V gene encodes CDR1 MGHRA and CDR2 YSYEKL. The CDR3 spans 13 residues. This sample is drawn from a study of cytomegalovirus exposure and HLA in healthy donors. Study overall: The 110 or so validation repertoires were produced on the same platform as the 500 to 800 repertoires of the first cohort. This was reported in a later analysis.

Regarding the study as a whole: Rarity characterized most TCR sequences, yet some public TCRs appeared in many donors. Testing in vitro showed a few CMV-associated chains specific for CMV antigens.

Assay used: immunoSEQ multiplex PCR; TCRdb lists only in-frame clones, some missing. The sample has tens of thousands of clones; approximately 94% are singletons. The rearrangement uses TRBV4-1 and TRBJ2-7; possible D gene TRBD1, 5 bases. The sequence was obtained from a man between 18 and 29 years old in good health and CMV-seropositive. Sequencing was performed on PBMCs. The CDR3 region is CASSPTETYEQYF. The CDR3 DNA sequence: TGCGCCAGCAGCCCGACAGAAACCTACGAGCAGTACTTC.